In this sample, the clone carrying this TCR beta chain turned up many times. Its antigen is not identified. The sample comes from a study of T-cell memory formation after mild COVID-19. For the study at large: TCR clusters were mostly confined to one donor each.

Points from the study as a whole: There was a balanced CD4/CD8 profile in clones contracting day 15 to 85, and later expanders leaned CD4+.

This CDR3 has 13 amino acids. The V and J ends lost 7 bases and 7 bases, in that order; junction bases with no gene match: 3. Per the germline V gene, CDR1 is MNHNY and CDR2 is SVGAGI (reference sequence). TCRdb redid the calling of the 5' RACE reads with MiXCR, one entry per CDR3 protein. Altogether 280,000 or so distinct CDR3 sequences are present, less than 9.5% being singletons, with the ten largest covering under 25%. This TCR derives from a man aged 18 to 29 who had mild COVID-19 (a few samples of this study predate the infection). Cell type and time point are not known. Sequencing was done on a sample of PBMCs or a T cell subset sorted from them (not recorded which). The chain is built from TRBV6-6 and TRBJ2-1; 11 nucleotides align to TRBD2. The CDR3 sequence: CASTLAGGNEQFF. The CDR3 nucleotides are TGTGCCAGCACCCTAGCGGGGGGTAATGAGCAGTTCTTC.